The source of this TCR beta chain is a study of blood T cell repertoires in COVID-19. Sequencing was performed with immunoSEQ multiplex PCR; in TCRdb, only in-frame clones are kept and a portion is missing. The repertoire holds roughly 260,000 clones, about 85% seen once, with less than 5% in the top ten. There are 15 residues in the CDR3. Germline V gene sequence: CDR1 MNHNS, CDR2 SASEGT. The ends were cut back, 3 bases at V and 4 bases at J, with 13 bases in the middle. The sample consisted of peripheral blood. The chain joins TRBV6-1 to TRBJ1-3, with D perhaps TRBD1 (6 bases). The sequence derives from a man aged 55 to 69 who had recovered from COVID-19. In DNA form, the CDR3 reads TGTGCCAGCAGTGACAGGGGCCGGGCAGGAAACACCATATATTTT. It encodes CASSDRGRAGNTIYF.